This paragraph reports one TCR beta chain. The record originates from a study of blood T cell repertoires in COVID-19. Germline V gene sequence: CDR1 SGHKS, CDR2 YYEKEE (reference sequence). After removal of 4 bases from V and 2 bases from J, the junction contained 3 bases not matched to a gene. CDR3 length: 14 amino acids. Per the study methods: Researchers report that nucleated cell counts were estimated from reference gene primer amplification. Sequencing used immunoSEQ multiplex PCR; TCRdb keeps in-frame clones, though not all of them. That table gives V, J and clone size, and the DNA gave D and trimming. The table has hundreds of thousands of clones, approximately 91% seen once. The age range of participants was 18 to 89 years, with residence in about two dozen US areas. For recovered donors of Cohort 3, there were two negative PCRs, clearance, or symptom resolution.

The sequencing input was PBMCs or T cells enriched from blood (not recorded which). This clonotype was obtained from a woman aged 55-70 years who had recovered from COVID-19. J is TRBJ2-1 and V is TRBV5-5, with 7 bases fitting TRBD2. The CDR3 loop reads CASSNGLAYNEQFF. DNA of the CDR3: TGTGCCAGCAGCAATGGACTAGCCTACAATGAGCAGTTCTTC. The full variable domain, rest sourced from reference TRBV5-5 and TRBJ2-1, is DAGVTQSPTHLIKTRGQQVTLRCSPISGHKSVSWYQQVLGQGPQFIFQYYEKEERGRGNFPDRFSARQFPNYSSELNVNALLLGDSALYLCASSNGLAYNEQFFGPGTRLTVL.